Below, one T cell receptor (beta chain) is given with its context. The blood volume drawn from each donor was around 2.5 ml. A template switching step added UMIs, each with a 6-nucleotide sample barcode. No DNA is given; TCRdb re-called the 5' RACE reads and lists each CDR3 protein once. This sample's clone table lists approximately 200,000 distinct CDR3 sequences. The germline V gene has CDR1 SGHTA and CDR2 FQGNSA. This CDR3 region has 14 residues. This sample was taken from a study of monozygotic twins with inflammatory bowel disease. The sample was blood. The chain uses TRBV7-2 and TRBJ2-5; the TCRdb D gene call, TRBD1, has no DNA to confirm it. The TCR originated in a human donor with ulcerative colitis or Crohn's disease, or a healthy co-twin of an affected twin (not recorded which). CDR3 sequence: CASSFGLSGETQYF.